Shown below are 27 T cell receptor beta chains from a single sample sequenced in a study of response to subunit inactivated influenza vaccine. TCRdb analysed the RT-PCR reads with MiXCR anew, one entry per CDR3 protein. The sample holds about 650,000 distinct CDR3 sequences; 13% to 15% are singletons and the top ten take about 7.4%. The sequences come from PBMCs from blood, collected around two weeks before vaccination. The receptors stem from a man aged 45-60 years who received an inactivated influenza vaccine.

This clonotype has more than one count but fewer than ten. This chain links TRBV20-1 with TRBJ1-5; D ambiguous. This CDR3 contains 13 residues. In germline, CDR1 is DFQATT, CDR2 SNEGSKA (reference sequence). Trimming left V 2 bases short and J 5 bases short, with 10 bases between. CDR3 DNA sequence: TGCAGTGCTAGAAACGGTCCCCATCAGCCCCAGCATTTT. Translating it yields CSARNGPHQPQHF.

The chain carries TRBV7-2 and TRBJ2-3; D call uncertain. Trimming cost V 7 bases and J 6 bases, with 20 bases left between them. This CDR3 region has 15 residues. CDR1 SGHTA and CDR2 FQGNSA come from the germline V gene. CDR3 region: CASTQTSTAPDTQYF. The CDR3 bases are TGTGCCAGCACCCAGACCTCCACGGCTCCTGATACGCAGTATTTT.

This clonotype turned up a few times. J is TRBJ1-1 and V is TRBV6-6, with D uncertain. There are 13 residues in the CDR3. V lost 7 bases and J lost 0, with 9 bases in between. Germline assignment: CDR1 MNHNY and CDR2 SVGAGI (reference sequence). The DNA of the CDR3 is TGTGCCAGCAATCAGCGAATGAACACTGAAGCTTTCTTT. This encodes CASNQRMNTEAFF.

CDR3 DNA: TGTGCCAGCAGTTTATTAGGTGTGATGGAGGAGAATGAGCAGTTCTTC. Its translation: CASSLLGVMEENEQFF. The V and J genes are TRBV27 and TRBJ2-1, with a possible D match to TRBD2 (5 bases). The V and J ends lost 1 base and 7 bases respectively, with 17 bases between them. The germline gives CDR1 MNHEY, CDR2 SMNVEV (reference sequence). This CDR3 region has 16 residues.

There are a few counts of this clonotype. The chain is built from TRBV7-9 and TRBJ2-7, with TRBD1 identical over 8 bases. Losses at the gene ends were 1 base for V and 6 bases for J; bases not matched to a gene: 8. Germline assignment: CDR1 SEHNR and CDR2 FQNEAQ (reference sequence). CDR3 length: 15 amino acids. Here the CDR3 DNA reads TGTGCCAGCAGCTTAGGGAGGGGACAGGCATTCGAGCAGTACTTC. Its protein is CASSLGRGQAFEQYF.

The CDR3 bases are TGTGCCAGTACACTGGGCGGGAGCTATGAGCAGTTCTTC. It specifies CASTLGGSYEQFF. The chain combines TRBV11-2 with TRBJ2-1; 7 bases fit TRBD2. The CDR3 contains 13 residues. Germline V CDR1 and CDR2: SGHAT, FQNNGV. Germline trimming cut 9 bases from V and 8 bases from J; bases unmatched to any gene: 10.

This clonotype has only a few counts. The chain links TRBV5-1 to TRBJ2-7; D may be TRBD2 (6 bases). The V gene lost 0 bases and the J gene lost 0 bases, with 19 bases spanning the gap. The CDR3 sequence is 18 residues long. CDR1 and CDR2 (germline): SGHRS, YFSETQ. The CDR3 reads CASSLDPGGAGSSYEQYF. CDR3 coding DNA: TGCGCCAGCAGCTTGGACCCCGGCGGGGCGGGCAGCTCCTACGAGCAGTACTTC.

This clonotype has a single count. The gene calls are TRBV23-1 and TRBJ2-7; D is unclear. TRBV23-1 is an ORF; its function is uncertain. This CDR3 spans 14 amino acids. Trimming shortened V by 3 bases and J by 0 bases, and 9 bases separated the two germline ends. CDR3 protein: CASSHLGFSYEQYF. As DNA, the CDR3 is TGCGCCAGCAGTCATCTGGGGTTCTCCTACGAGCAGTACTTC.

V gene TRBV20-1 combines with J gene TRBJ2-7; TRBD1 matches at 7 bases. The CDR3 length is 14 residues. Germline loops: CDR1 DFQATT, CDR2 SNEGSKA (reference sequence). Germline trimming cut 5 bases from V and 3 bases from J; bases unmatched to any gene: 10. For the CDR3, the DNA is TGCAGTGCTCCAACCAGACGGACAGGCTACGAGCAGTACTTC. It specifies CSAPTRRTGYEQYF.

The rearrangement uses TRBV10-2 and TRBJ1-6; 7 positions agree with TRBD1. Germline values: CDR1 WSHSY, CDR2 SAAADI. Trimming took 10 bases from V and 4 from J; bases not matched to a gene: 4. The CDR3 covers 13 residues. This CDR3 is CATAGQYNSPLHF. The CDR3 DNA reads as TGCGCCACCGCGGGACAGTATAATTCACCCCTCCACTTT.

This clonotype came up a few times. The chain recombines TRBV4-2 with TRBJ2-2, with D perhaps given as TRBD1 or TRBD2 (6 bases each). The CDR3 has 15 amino acids. Per the germline V gene, CDR1 is LGHNA and CDR2 is YNFKEQ. V was cut by 6 bases and J by 3 bases, with 14 bases left in between. CDR3 bases: TGTGCCAGCAGAAGGAAGGGGGGTGACACCGGGGAGCTGTTTTTT. Its protein is CASRRKGGDTGELFF.

This clonotype appeared a few times. The chain joins TRBV12-3 or TRBV12-4 to TRBJ2-2; TRBD2 matches 9 bases. This CDR3 is 17 amino acids long. Trimming took 6 bases from V and 0 from J; bases not matched to a gene: 8. Here the CDR3 reads CASSHSSGVANTGELFF. The DNA for the CDR3 is TGTGCCAGCAGCCACTCTAGCGGGGTCGCGAACACCGGGGAGCTGTTTTTT.

The V gene is TRBV3-1, the J gene TRBJ2-7, with unresolved D. The CDR3 spans 15 residues. Trimming cost V 0 bases and J 2 bases, with 11 bases left between them. Germline assignment: CDR1 LGHDT and CDR2 YNNKEL (reference sequence). The CDR3 DNA is TGTGCCAGCAGCCAAGATGTGACTGCTACCTACGAGCAGTACTTC. This gives the protein CASSQDVTATYEQYF.

The chain recombines TRBV19 with TRBJ2-2; 9 nucleotides line up with TRBD1. CDR1 LNHDA and CDR2 SQIVND come from the germline V gene (reference sequence). The trim removed 4 bases at V and 7 bases at J, leaving 10 bases unmatched. The length of the CDR3 is 16 residues. CDR3 coding DNA: TGTGCCAGTAGTAGCGGACAGGGGATTTGGCTCGGGGAGCTGTTTTTT. This gives the protein CASSSGQGIWLGELFF.

This clonotype was detected a few times. The rearrangement uses TRBV7-2 and TRBJ2-3; no clear D gene. CDR1 and CDR2 (germline): SGHTA, FQGNSA. V shed 5 bases and J shed 4 bases, with 10 bases lying between them. The CDR3 sequence is 13 residues long. This CDR3 reads CASSPIVADTQYF. CDR3 nucleotides: TGTGCCAGCAGCCCTATCGTGGCAGATACGCAGTATTTT.

This chain uses TRBV6-2 or TRBV6-3 with TRBJ2-7; unclear D gene. V was clipped by 2 bases and J by 11 bases, with 7 bases between them. Germline CDR1 and CDR2: MNHEY and SVGEGT. The CDR3 sequence is 10 residues long. The CDR3, as DNA: TGTGCCAGCAGTTACGGAGCTGAGTACTTC. Encoded protein: CASSYGAEYF.

The chain carries TRBV7-2 and TRBJ1-1, with no clear D. Germline V lookup: CDR1 SGHTA, CDR2 FQGNSA. The length of the CDR3 is 13 residues. Trimming took off 1 base at V and 5 bases at J, with 8 bases between the two ends. CDR3 residues: CASSLVLGTEAFF. The DNA for the CDR3 is TGTGCCAGCAGCTTAGTTTTGGGTACTGAAGCTTTCTTT.

This clonotype came up a few times. The chain couples TRBV12-3 or TRBV12-4 to TRBJ2-7; TRBD1 aligns across 9 bases. V trimming: 6 bases; J trimming: 1 base; junction bases outside the gene matches: 10. The CDR3 covers 16 residues. The CDR3 sequence is CASSLSDRGISYEQYF. In nucleotides, the CDR3 is TGTGCCAGCAGCCTTTCGGACAGGGGCATATCCTACGAGCAGTACTTC.

The chain joins TRBV4-3 to TRBJ2-4; TRBD1 might be the D (5 bases). Germline V gives CDR1 LGHNA, CDR2 YSLEER. Trimming pared 1 base from V and 3 bases from J, leaving 13 bases between. CDR3 size: 16 residues. The CDR3 reads CASSQVRVGDKNIQYF. The CDR3 DNA is TGCGCCAGCAGCCAAGTCAGGGTAGGAGACAAAAACATTCAGTACTTC.

In this sample, this clonotype turned up many times. The rearrangement joins TRBV11-2 to TRBJ2-7; D not resolved. Trimming left V 5 bases short and J 5 bases short, with 7 bases between. Germline V gives CDR1 SGHAT, CDR2 FQNNGV. There are 11 residues in the CDR3. The CDR3 DNA follows: TGTGCCAGCAGCGACTTTGACGAGCAGTACTTC. The encoded protein is CASSDFDEQYF.

The chain carries TRBV20-1 and TRBJ2-1, with TRBD2 identical over 12 bases. V trimming: 6 bases; J trimming: 9 bases; junction bases outside the gene matches: 12. The CDR3 has 15 amino acids. Germline V gives CDR1 DFQATT, CDR2 SNEGSKA (reference sequence). The CDR3 nucleotides read TGCAGTGCAGTGGTTGAGACTAGCGGGAGAGGTGAGCAGTTCTTC. It encodes CSAVVETSGRGEQFF.

J is TRBJ2-5 and V is TRBV7-9; 8 bases match TRBD1. The V gene's germline CDR1 is SEHNR and CDR2 FQNEAQ (reference sequence). Trimming removed 2 bases from V and 3 bases from J; junction bases left unmatched: 5. This CDR3 is built from 15 residues. The CDR3 coding sequence is TGTGCCAGCAGCTTAATCTCGGGACAGGAAGAGACCCAGTACTTC. As protein: CASSLISGQEETQYF.

This clonotype came up a few times. This chain joins TRBV3-1 and TRBJ2-5; D is possibly TRBD1 (6 bases). This CDR3 comprises 14 residues. V was trimmed by 7 bases and J by 4 bases, leaving 16 bases between them. Germline lookup yields CDR1 LGHDT and CDR2 YNNKEL (reference sequence). The CDR3 DNA reads TGTGCCAGCACCATAAGAGGGGGTCCAGAGACCCAGTACTTC. Amino acid sequence: CASTIRGGPETQYF.

The chain joins TRBV4-3 to TRBJ1-5, with 7 bases fitting TRBD1. The germline V gene encodes CDR1 LGHNA and CDR2 YSLEER. CDR3 length: 15 residues. Germline trimming cut 0 bases from V and 13 bases from J; bases unmatched to any gene: 12. For the CDR3, the DNA is TGCGCCAGCAGCCAAGACATCGGGTTCAGGGGGTCACAGCATTTT. Translation gives CASSQDIGFRGSQHF.

This clonotype was counted many times. This chain links TRBV27 with TRBJ2-7, with 11 positions matching TRBD2. The trim removed 5 bases at V and 4 bases at J, leaving 4 bases unmatched. The length of the CDR3 is 14 residues. Germline assignment: CDR1 MNHEY and CDR2 SMNVEV (reference sequence). The CDR3 reads CASSVLAGDYEQYF. CDR3 DNA: TGTGCCAGCAGTGTACTAGCGGGAGATTACGAGCAGTACTTC.

The gene calls are TRBV14 and TRBJ1-6, with D hard to call. The CDR3 consists of 14 residues. Germline CDR1 SGHDN, CDR2 FVKESK. V lost 4 bases to trimming and J lost 10 bases, with 14 bases between them. The CDR3 DNA sequence: TGTGCCAGCAGCCCGTCCACCTCGGTGTCACCCCTCCACTTT. This gives the protein CASSPSTSVSPLHF.

The J gene is TRBJ2-3, the V gene TRBV7-3, with 13 bases matching TRBD2. CDR1 and CDR2 (germline): SGHTA, FQGTGA. The CDR3 spans 18 residues. The V and J ends lost 6 bases and 7 bases, in that order; junction bases with no gene match: 16. The CDR3 DNA reads TGTGCCAGCAGTCCTCCTGGACTAGCGGGAGTATATGCAAATACGCAGTATTTT. This codes for CASSPPGLAGVYANTQYF.